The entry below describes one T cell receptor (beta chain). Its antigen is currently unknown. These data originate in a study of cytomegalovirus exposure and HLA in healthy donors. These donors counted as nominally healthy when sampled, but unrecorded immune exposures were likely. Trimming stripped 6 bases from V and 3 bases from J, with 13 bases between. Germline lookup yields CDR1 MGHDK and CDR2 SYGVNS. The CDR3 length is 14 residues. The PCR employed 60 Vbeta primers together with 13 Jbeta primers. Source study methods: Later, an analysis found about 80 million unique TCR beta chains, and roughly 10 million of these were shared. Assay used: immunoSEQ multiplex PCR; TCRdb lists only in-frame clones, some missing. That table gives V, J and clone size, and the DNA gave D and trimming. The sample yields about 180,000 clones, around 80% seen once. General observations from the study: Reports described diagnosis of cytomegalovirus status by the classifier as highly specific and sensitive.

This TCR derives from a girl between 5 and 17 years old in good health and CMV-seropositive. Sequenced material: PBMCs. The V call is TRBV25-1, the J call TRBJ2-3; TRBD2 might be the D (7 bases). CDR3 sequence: CASRGGRATDTQYF. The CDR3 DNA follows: TGTGCCAGCAGAGGGGGGAGGGCGACAGATACGCAGTATTTT.